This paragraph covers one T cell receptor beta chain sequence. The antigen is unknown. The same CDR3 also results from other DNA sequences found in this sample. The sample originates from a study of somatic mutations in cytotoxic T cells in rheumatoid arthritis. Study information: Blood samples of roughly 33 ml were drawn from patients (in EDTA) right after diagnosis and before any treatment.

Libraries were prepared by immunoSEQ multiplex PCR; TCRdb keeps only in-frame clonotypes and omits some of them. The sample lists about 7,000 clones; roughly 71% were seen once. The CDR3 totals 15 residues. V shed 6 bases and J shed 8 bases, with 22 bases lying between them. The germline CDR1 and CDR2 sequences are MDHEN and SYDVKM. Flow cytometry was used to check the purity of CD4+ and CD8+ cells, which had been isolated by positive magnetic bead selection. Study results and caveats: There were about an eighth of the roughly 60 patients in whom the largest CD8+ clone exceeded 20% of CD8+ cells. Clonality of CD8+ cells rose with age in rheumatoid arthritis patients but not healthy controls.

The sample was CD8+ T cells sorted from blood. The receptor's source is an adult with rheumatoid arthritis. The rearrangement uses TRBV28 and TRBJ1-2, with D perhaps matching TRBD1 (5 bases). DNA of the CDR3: TGTGCCAGCAGGTTAGCGGGGCAGCATGGCGACGGCTACACCTTC. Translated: CASRLAGQHGDGYTF.